The clone carrying this TCR beta chain was detected ten times or more. The beta constant-region primer was an equimolar mix of two oligonucleotides covering TRBC1 and TRBC2. The ligated cDNA underwent four PCR rounds using SP2 and nested alpha and beta constant-region primers. TCRdb redid the calling of the UMI-ligation and nested PCR reads with MiXCR, one entry per CDR3 protein. The sample has 80,000 or so distinct CDR3 sequences; 8% to 9.5% are singletons. These data come from a study of naive and memory T cell subsets. The junction had 5 bases not matched to a gene; V was cut back by 7 bases and J by 4 bases. This CDR3 has 13 residues. CDR1 KGHDR and CDR2 SFDVKD come from the germline V gene.

Sequencing used naive CD8+ T cells from blood. The TCR sequence derives from a human donor in good health. The genes are TRBV24-1 and TRBJ1-1; 7 bases fit TRBD1. CDR3 in DNA: TGTGCCACCAGCCCGGGGACAGTCACTGAAGCTTTCTTT. Translated: CATSPGTVTEAFF.